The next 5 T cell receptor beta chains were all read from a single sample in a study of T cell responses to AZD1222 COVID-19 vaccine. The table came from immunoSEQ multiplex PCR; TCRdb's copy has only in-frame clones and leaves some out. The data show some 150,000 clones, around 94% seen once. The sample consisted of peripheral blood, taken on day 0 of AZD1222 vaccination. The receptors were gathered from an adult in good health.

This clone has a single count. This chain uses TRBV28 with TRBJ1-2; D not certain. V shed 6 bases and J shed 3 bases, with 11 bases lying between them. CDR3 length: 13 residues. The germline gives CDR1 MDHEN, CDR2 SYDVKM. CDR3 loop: CASRQTGDYGYTF. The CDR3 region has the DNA TGTGCCAGCAGGCAGACTGGGGACTATGGCTACACCTTC.

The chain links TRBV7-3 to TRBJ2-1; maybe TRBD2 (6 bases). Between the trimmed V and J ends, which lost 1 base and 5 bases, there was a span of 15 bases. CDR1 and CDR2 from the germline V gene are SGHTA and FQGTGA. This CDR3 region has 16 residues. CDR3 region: CASSLRLGGRNNEQFF. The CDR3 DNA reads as TGTGCCAGCAGCTTAAGACTAGGTGGGAGGAACAATGAGCAGTTCTTC.

The CDR3 DNA follows: TGTGCCAGCAGTCGGCTCCCCTCTGGAAACACCATATATTTT. Translating it yields CASSRLPSGNTIYF. This sequence joins TRBV28 and TRBJ1-3; D ambiguous. This CDR3 region has 14 residues. Germline V gives CDR1 MDHEN, CDR2 SYDVKM. Deletions cut 5 bases from V and 0 bases from J, with 8 bases between.

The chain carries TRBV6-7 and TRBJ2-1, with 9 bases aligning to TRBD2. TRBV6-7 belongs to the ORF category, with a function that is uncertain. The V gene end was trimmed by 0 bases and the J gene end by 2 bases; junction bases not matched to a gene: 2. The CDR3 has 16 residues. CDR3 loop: CASSYSRLAAYNEQFF. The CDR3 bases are TGTGCCAGCAGTTACTCCCGACTAGCGGCCTACAATGAGCAGTTCTTC.

The CDR3 DNA reads as TGCGCCAGCAGCCAATATCCCGGGACAGGGGATAGGGAGCTGTTTTTT. As protein: CASSQYPGTGDRELFF. The chain links TRBV4-1 to TRBJ2-2; 10 nucleotides agree with TRBD1. Germline CDR1 reads MGHRA; CDR2 reads YSYEKL. The CDR3 runs to 16 residues. The V segment lost 2 bases and the J segment 9 bases; nucleotides outside the gene matches: 9.